This T cell receptor beta chain was captured in a study of blood T cell repertoires in COVID-19. Method: immunoSEQ multiplex PCR; TCRdb's copy keeps in-frame clones and lacks some. The repertoire holds 93,000 or so clones, roughly nine tenths seen once, with about 15% in the top ten. From germline, CDR1 is MNHEY and CDR2 SVGAGI. Trimming shortened V by 6 bases and J by 5 bases, and 17 bases separated the two germline ends. CDR3 length equals 15 residues. The source material was peripheral blood. This receptor was taken from an elderly woman in a cohort sampled during active COVID-19. V and J are TRBV6-5 and TRBJ2-1, with D perhaps TRBD2 (6 bases). The CDR3 sequence: CASRPGSPQNNEQFF. The CDR3 DNA reads as TGTGCCAGCAGACCCGGGAGCCCACAAAACAATGAGCAGTTCTTC.